A selection of T cell receptor beta chains follows, all from one sample in a study of cytomegalovirus exposure and HLA in healthy donors. The data were produced by immunoSEQ multiplex PCR, yet TCRdb's version contains in-frame clones alone and is incomplete. The sample contains around 130,000 clones, 78% of which appear only once. Sequencing was carried out using PBMCs. The receptors were sampled from a middle-aged woman in good health and CMV-seronegative. Each CDR3 is given with its conserved first and last residue. The order of the fields is V gene, clone size, D gene, J gene, CDR3 DNA, CDR3 protein. The D gene is left open where the match is weak. Size values are once, few and many counts, or a class for expanded clones, and some rows have none.

TRBV29-1	NA	TRBD1	TRBJ2-2	TGCAGCGTTGATTCAGGACAGGGCGTGAGGGCCGGGGAGCTGTTTTTT	CSVDSGQGVRAGELFF
TRBV5-1	NA	NA	TRBJ1-1	TGCGCCAGCAGCTTGGAGGCGGGTCGGGCTGAAGCTTTCTTT	CASSLEAGRAEAFF
TRBV28	NA	NA	TRBJ1-3	TGTGCCAGCCTCCGGGACTCCGGAAACACCATATATTTT	CASLRDSGNTIYF
TRBV7-9	few	TRBD2	TRBJ2-4	TGTGCCAGCAGCTCCCCCGAGAGCGGGAGGCAAAACATTCAGTACTTC	CASSSPESGRQNIQYF
TRBV27	NA	NA	TRBJ2-5	TGTGCCAGCAGAGGGGGTAACCAAGAGACCCAGTACTTC	CASRGGNQETQYF
TRBV30	NA	TRBD2	TRBJ2-3	TGTGCCTGGAGTGGGGGACTAGCGGGGGGTATTAGTGATACGCAGTATTTT	CAWSGGLAGGISDTQYF
TRBV28	NA	NA	TRBJ1-4	TGTGCCAGCAGTACAGGGTTTGAAAAACTGTTTTTT	CASSTGFEKLFF
TRBV7-6	NA	NA	TRBJ2-5	TGTGCCAGCAGTTCTCAGGGGCTGACCCAGTACTTC	CASSSQGLTQYF
TRBV11-2	NA	TRBD1	TRBJ1-1	TGTGCCAGCAGCTTATTTCAGAGGGGGCCCCTTAACACTGAAGCTTTCTTT	CASSLFQRGPLNTEAFF
TRBV19	NA	TRBD1	TRBJ1-1	TGTGCCAGTAGTATGGGTACAGGGGTTGAAGCTTTCTTT	CASSMGTGVEAFF
TRBV19	NA	TRBD1	TRBJ1-1	TGTGCCAGTAGTAATCAGGGGGTTGGAACTGAAGCTTTCTTT	CASSNQGVGTEAFF
TRBV4-1	NA	NA	TRBJ1-5	TGCGCCAGCAGCCAAAGGCAGGGCCCGGAGCCCCAGCATTTT	CASSQRQGPEPQHF
TRBV6-5	NA	TRBD1	TRBJ2-7	TGTGCCAGCAGTAAACAGGGGTTGTACGGCGAGCAGTACTTC	CASSKQGLYGEQYF
TRBV5-4	many	TRBD2	TRBJ2-1	TGTGCCAGCAGCTTGGGACCTAGCGGGGGGGGAAATGAGCAGTTCTTC	CASSLGPSGGGNEQFF
TRBV19	NA	TRBD2	TRBJ2-1	TGTGCCAGTAGTTCCCGGACTAGCGGGAGAGGCGATGAGCAGTTCTTC	CASSSRTSGRGDEQFF
TRBV6-1	NA	TRBD1	TRBJ2-7	TGTGCCAGCAGTGAAGAGGGGACAGGGTCCTACGAGCAGTACTTC	CASSEEGTGSYEQYF
TRBV9	few	TRBD2	TRBJ2-1	TGTGCCAGCAGCGTAGGGGGACTAGCCCACCCTGAGCAGTTCTTC	CASSVGGLAHPEQFF
TRBV7-2	NA	TRBD1	TRBJ2-2	TGTGCCAGCAGCAATTCGGGACAGGGTATTCGGGAGCTGTTTTTT	CASSNSGQGIRELFF
TRBV27	few	NA	TRBJ1-4	TGTGCCAGCAGTTCACCTCGGGGGGGAGGATATGAAAAACTGTTTTTT	CASSSPRGGGYEKLFF
TRBV6-1	NA	NA	TRBJ2-4	TGTGCCAGCGAGCCAGGCGGGGTCCCTAACATTCAGTACTTC	CASEPGGVPNIQYF
TRBV2	NA	NA	TRBJ2-3	TGTGCCAGCAGGCCACTGACAGTCTACACAGATACGCAGTATTTT	CASRPLTVYTDTQYF
TRBV18	few	NA	TRBJ2-7	TGTGCCAGCTCACCAGCGACATATGAGCAGTACTTC	CASSPATYEQYF
TRBV30	NA	TRBD1	TRBJ1-1	TGTGCCTGGATAGGACAGGAGAGATTCCCTGAAGCTTTCTTT	CAWIGQERFPEAFF
TRBV30	NA	TRBD2	TRBJ2-7	TGTGCCTGGGCCGCTAGCGGGAACTACGAGCAGTACTTC	CAWAASGNYEQYF
TRBV4-1	NA	NA	TRBJ1-3	TGCGCCAGCAGCCAAGAGGGGGGGTTCTCTGGAAACACCATATATTTT	CASSQEGGFSGNTIYF
TRBV6-4	NA	NA	TRBJ2-1	TGTGCCAGCAGTGACAGAGCGGGCGGATACAATGAGCAGTTCTTC	CASSDRAGGYNEQFF
TRBV10-2	NA	TRBD2	TRBJ2-7	TGCGCCAGCAGTGAGGCGGGGGTGACTTACGAGCAGTACTTC	CASSEAGVTYEQYF
TRBV5-1	NA	TRBD2	TRBJ2-7	TGCGCCAGCAGGGTAGCGGGGGCCTCCTACGAGCAGTACTTC	CASRVAGASYEQYF
TRBV19	NA	TRBD1	TRBJ2-5	TGTGCCAGTTCAGACAGGGAAGAGACCCAGTACTTC	CASSDREETQYF
TRBV6-1	NA	TRBD1	TRBJ2-3	TGTGCCAGCAGTGGGGGACAGGGGCCTGCAGATACGCAGTATTTT	CASSGGQGPADTQYF
TRBV27	NA	NA	TRBJ2-7	TGTGCCAGCAGTTACGCCCAGGGGCCGATCTACGAGCAGTACTTC	CASSYAQGPIYEQYF
TRBV7-9	NA	NA	TRBJ1-3	TGTGCCAGCAGCAGAAATGGGGGGGGTCTTCTTGTAGGAAACACCATATATTTT	CASSRNGGGLLVGNTIYF
TRBV27	NA	NA	TRBJ2-7	TGTGCCAGCAGTTCAGAACTAAGAGGTTACGAGCAGTACTTC	CASSSELRGYEQYF
TRBV27	NA	NA	TRBJ1-3	TGTGCCAGCAGCCCCGGGACAAGCTCTGGAAACACCATATATTTT	CASSPGTSSGNTIYF
TRBV4-2	NA	TRBD1	TRBJ2-7	TGTGCCAGCAGCCCAGGGGGCGAGGACGAGCAGTACTTC	CASSPGGEDEQYF
TRBV4-2	NA	TRBD2	TRBJ2-3	TGTGCCAGCAGCCAAGCGGCCAGCGGGGGGGGGAGGGATACGCAGTATTTT	CASSQAASGGGRDTQYF
TRBV28	NA	NA	TRBJ2-7	TGTGCCAGCAGTTCCCCCCGCAGGGTTCTTTCCTACGAGCAGTACTTC	CASSSPRRVLSYEQYF
TRBV7-9	few	NA	TRBJ1-1	TGTGCCAGCAGCAGCCAGGGAAGGAGTGCTTTCTTT	CASSSQGRSAFF
TRBV27	NA	TRBD1	TRBJ2-7	TGTGCCAGCAGTTTTTCAGGACAGGCAACCTACGAGCAGTACTTC	CASSFSGQATYEQYF